Listed here is a single T cell receptor (beta chain). Source study methods: Quantification of nucleated cells was approximated via reference gene primer amplification. The repertoire was sequenced with immunoSEQ multiplex PCR; TCRdb's copy has only in-frame clones and lacks some. Clonal size and the V and J genes are those of that table, whereas D and trimming came from the DNA. The sample records 250,000 or so clones, about 88% being singletons. The sample comes from a study of blood T cell repertoires in COVID-19. Study in general: PBMCs, B-cell-depleted T cells, or T cells provided the cDNA or gDNA that made up the material.

Recruitment covered about 25 US areas and drew participants whose ages spanned roughly 18 to 95 years. V lost 4 bases to trimming and J lost 6 bases; unmatched junction nucleotides: 3. The CDR3 covers 13 residues. In germline, CDR1 is LGHNA, CDR2 YNFKEQ. This chain uses TRBV4-2 with TRBJ1-1; 9 bases line up with TRBD1. The sequence was collected from a woman aged 45 to 65 who had recovered from COVID-19. Source material: PBMCs or T cells enriched from blood (not recorded which). CDR3 nucleotide sequence: TGTGCCAGCAGCCTACGACAGGGGGCTGAAGCTTTCTTT. Encoded protein: CASSLRQGAEAFF.